This T cell receptor (beta chain) was captured by sequencing in a study of T cell repertoires and HLA-DP antigens. Whole-study findings and limits: Antigen presentation used HeLa cells, with total CD4+ cells responding.

In regard to this clone: Its antigen is unknown.

The protocol was immunoSEQ multiplex PCR, while the TCRdb copy is restricted to in-frame clones and leaves out a portion. Seen here are approximately 110,000 clones, 92% observed once, and the top ten hold around 0.3%. The source of this sequence is a woman between 18 and 29 years old in good health and CMV-seronegative. The sequenced sample consisted of CD4+ T cells from PBMCs.

CDR3 residues: CASSEEGASNQPQHF. The CDR3 nucleotides read TGTGCCAGCAGTGAAGAGGGGGCCAGCAATCAGCCCCAGCATTTT. The J gene is TRBJ1-5, the V gene TRBV2; TRBD1 aligns across 7 bases. Losses at the gene ends were 1 base for V and 1 base for J; bases not matched to a gene: 1. Germline V CDR1 and CDR2: SNHLY, FYNNEI. The CDR3 runs 15 residues.